The rows below give T cell receptor beta chains drawn from one sample of a study of blood T cells in healthy people across ages. TCRdb redid the calling of the 5' RACE reads with MiXCR, one entry per CDR3 protein. Found here are 1.5 million or so distinct CDR3 sequences, 40% to 50% of them singletons; the top ten hold approximately 7.9%. Input material: blood. The origin of the receptors is a woman under 30 in good health. CDR3s include the opening cysteine and the closing phenylalanine or tryptophan. The D gene is left open where the match is weak. Not all rows give a size; the values are once, few, many and, for expanded clones, a class.

clone_size	j_call	d_call	v_call	cdr3_aa	cdr3_nt
.	TRBJ2-5	TRBD1	TRBV29-1	CSVEFLTGGTNEQYF	TGCAGCGTTGAATTCCTAACAGGGGGTACCAATGAGCAGTACTTC
few	TRBJ2-3	.	TRBV20-1	CSASTGGADTQYF	TGCAGTGCTAGTACTGGCGGGGCAGATACGCAGTATTTT
.	TRBJ1-5	.	TRBV2	CASKTANQPQHF	TGTGCCAGCAAGACAGCCAATCAGCCCCAGCATTTT
few	TRBJ2-3	TRBD2	TRBV10-3	CAISEREGSTDTQYF	TGTGCCATCAGTGAGCGGGAGGGAAGCACAGATACGCAGTATTTT
.	TRBJ2-2	TRBD2	TRBV7-2	CASSFRVAGEPGELFF	TGTGCCAGCAGCTTCCGAGTAGCGGGAGAACCCGGGGAGCTGTTTTTT
.	TRBJ2-7	.	TRBV11-2	CASSWLADSYEQYF	TGTGCCAGCAGCTGGTTAGCTGATTCCTACGAGCAGTACTTC
few	TRBJ1-2	.	TRBV12-3/TRBV12-4	CASSVRTANYGYTF	TGTGCCAGCAGTGTCCGGACAGCTAACTATGGCTACACCTTC
.	TRBJ2-7	.	TRBV5-6	CPGSFQAASYEQYF	TGTCCCGGCAGCTTCCAAGCGGCCTCCTACGAGCAGTACTTC
.	TRBJ2-1	.	TRBV29-1	CSVGRKSSYNEQFF	TGCAGCGTTGGGCGCAAGAGCTCCTACAATGAGCAGTTCTTC
.	TRBJ1-2	TRBD1	TRBV5-1	CASSSDRGPAYGYTF	TGCGCCAGCAGCTCCGACAGGGGGCCGGCCTATGGCTACACCTTC
.	TRBJ2-7	.	TRBV28	CASSLDSAGRYEQYF	TGTGCCAGCAGTTTAGATTCGGCAGGGAGATACGAGCAGTACTTC
.	TRBJ2-1	.	TRBV10-2	CASIARIYTHSYNEQFF	TGCGCCAGCATTGCTCGGATCTACACGCACTCCTACAATGAGCAGTTCTTC
.	TRBJ2-3	TRBD2	TRBV11-2	CASSSGTSGGTSTDTQYF	TGTGCCAGCAGCTCCGGGACTAGCGGGGGGACTAGCACAGATACGCAGTATTTT
.	TRBJ2-4	.	TRBV7-2	CASSLTGQPAGLAKNIQYF	TGTGCCAGCAGCTTAACGGGGCAGCCTGCGGGTTTAGCCAAAAACATTCAGTACTTC
few	TRBJ2-3	.	TRBV7-2	CASSLRRGTADTQYF	TGTGCCAGCAGCTTAAGGCGTGGCACGGCAGATACGCAGTATTTT
many	TRBJ1-2	.	TRBV28	CASSSTDYGYTF	TGTGCCAGCAGTTCTACAGACTATGGCTACACCTTC
.	TRBJ1-2	TRBD1	TRBV12-3/TRBV12-4	CASSFPSGQGDYGYTF	TGTGCCAGCAGTTTTCCTTCGGGACAGGGGGACTATGGCTACACCTTC
.	TRBJ2-7	TRBD1	TRBV19	CASSTPDRGVYEQYF	TGTGCCAGTAGCACCCCCGACAGGGGGGTGTACGAGCAGTACTTC
.	TRBJ1-3	TRBD1	TRBV10-3	CGLGTGKGNTIYF	TGTGGACTCGGGACAGGGAAAGGAAACACCATATATTTT
.	TRBJ2-4	TRBD2	TRBV6-5	CASSYSGGLAGGTIAKNIQYF	TGTGCCAGCAGTTACTCCGGGGGACTAGCGGGGGGGACTATAGCCAAAAACATTCAGTACTTC
.	TRBJ2-5	TRBD2	TRBV6-1	CASSETGGPWERYF	TGTGCCAGCAGTGAGACGGGAGGGCCGTGGGAGCGGTACTTC
.	TRBJ2-1	.	TRBV24-1	CATSEGPHYNEQFF	TGTGCCACCAGTGAGGGCCCCCACTACAATGAGCAGTTCTTC
many	TRBJ2-5	TRBD1	TRBV10-3	CAISETDRSFETQYF	TGTGCCATCAGTGAGACGGACAGGAGTTTTGAGACCCAGTACTTC
few	TRBJ2-3	.	TRBV7-2	CASSLPGLPNTQYF	TGTGCCAGCAGCCTCCCGGGACTGCCCAATACGCAGTATTTT
.	TRBJ1-6	TRBD1	TRBV25-1	CASISTGESSPLHF	TGTGCCAGCATCTCGACAGGGGAGTCTTCACCCCTCCACTTT
.	TRBJ2-3	.	TRBV20-1	CSARDYLIDTQYF	TGCAGTGCTAGAGACTACCTCATAGATACGCAGTATTTT
.	TRBJ1-1	.	TRBV6-5	CASSYSRPAHTEAFF	TGTGCCAGCAGTTACTCGCGGCCAGCCCACACTGAAGCTTTCTTT
.	TRBJ2-7	.	TRBV5-1	CASSGAQRDEQYF	TGCGCCAGCAGCGGGGCCCAGAGGGACGAGCAGTACTTC
.	TRBJ1-1	.	TRBV12-5	CASTPEGNTEAFF	TGTGCTAGTACCCCGGAGGGGAACACTGAAGCTTTCTTT
.	TRBJ1-1	.	TRBV6-5	CASSTGRSEAFF	TGTGCCAGCAGTACCGGACGGTCTGAAGCTTTCTTT
.	TRBJ2-7	TRBD2	TRBV12-3/TRBV12-4	CASSPRTSGLDEQYF	TGTGCCAGCAGTCCTCGGACTAGCGGGCTCGACGAGCAGTACTTC
once	TRBJ2-7	TRBD1	TRBV19	CASSTRDRPSYEQYF	TGTGCCAGTAGTACACGGGACAGACCGTCCTACGAGCAGTACTTC
.	TRBJ2-2	.	TRBV6-1	CGGRTNTGELFF	TGTGGGGGACGGACTAACACCGGGGAGCTGTTTTTT
.	TRBJ2-1	TRBD2	TRBV20-1	CSARAGLAGKGQFF	TGCAGTGCTAGAGCTGGACTAGCGGGAAAGGGGCAGTTCTTC
.	TRBJ2-3	.	TRBV27	CASSLGPGTIADTQYF	TGTGCCAGCAGTTTAGGGCCAGGAACAATTGCAGATACGCAGTATTTT
few	TRBJ1-2	TRBD1	TRBV9	CASGRQGGGNYGYTF	TGTGCCAGCGGCAGACAGGGCGGCGGTAACTATGGCTACACCTTC
.	TRBJ1-6	.	TRBV7-4	CASSLWQMGSYNSPLHF	TGTGCCAGCAGCTTATGGCAAATGGGCTCCTATAATTCACCCCTCCACTTT
few	TRBJ2-7	.	TRBV20-1	CSARGESGLYEQYF	TGCAGTGCTAGAGGAGAGAGCGGGCTCTACGAGCAGTACTTC
few	TRBJ2-1	.	TRBV12-5	CASGYSPAGLSYNEQFF	TGTGCTAGTGGTTACAGTCCCGCGGGCCTCTCCTACAATGAGCAGTTCTTC
.	TRBJ2-4	.	TRBV29-1	CSVAQGLGKNSQYF	TGCAGCGTGGCCCAGGGTTTGGGCAAAAACAGTCAGTACTTC
.	TRBJ2-6	.	TRBV7-9	CASSLRFSGANVLTF	TGTGCCAGCAGCTTAAGGTTTTCTGGGGCCAACGTCCTGACTTTC
.	TRBJ2-2	TRBD1	TRBV6-1	CASSEAAGTGGNTGELFF	TGTGCCAGCAGTGAAGCGGCCGGGACAGGGGGCAACACCGGGGAGCTGTTTTTT
.	TRBJ2-2	.	TRBV27	CASSSFALATGELFF	TGTGCCAGCAGTTCATTCGCGTTGGCCACCGGGGAGCTGTTTTTT
.	TRBJ2-7	.	TRBV9	CASSAGSTAYEQYF	TGTGCCAGCAGCGCCGGGAGCACGGCCTACGAGCAGTACTTC
.	TRBJ1-2	.	TRBV4-1	CASSQGGSGQFDGYTF	TGCGCCAGCAGCCAAGGGGGGAGCGGACAATTCGATGGCTACACCTTC
.	TRBJ2-7	.	TRBV28	CASTVPPYEQYF	TGTGCCAGCACTGTACCTCCGTACGAGCAGTACTTC
once	TRBJ2-7	.	TRBV6-1	CASSEFGGPYEQYF	TGTGCCAGCAGTGAATTCGGGGGCCCCTACGAGCAGTACTTC